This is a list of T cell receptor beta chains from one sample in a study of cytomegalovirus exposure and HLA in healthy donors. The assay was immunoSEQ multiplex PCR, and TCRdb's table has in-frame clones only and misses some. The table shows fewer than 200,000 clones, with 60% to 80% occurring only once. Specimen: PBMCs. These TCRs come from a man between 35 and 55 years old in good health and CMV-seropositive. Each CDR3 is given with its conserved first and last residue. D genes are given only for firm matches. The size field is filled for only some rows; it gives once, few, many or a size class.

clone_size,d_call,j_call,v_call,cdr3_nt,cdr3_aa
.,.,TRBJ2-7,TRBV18,TGTGCCAGCTCATCGTCCTACGAGCAGTACTTC,CASSSSYEQYF
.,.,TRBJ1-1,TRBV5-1,TGCGCCAGCAGCGTGGACAGTATAGGTCATTTGAACACTGAAGCTTTCTTT,CASSVDSIGHLNTEAFF
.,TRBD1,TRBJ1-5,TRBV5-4,TGTGCCAGCAGCGTGGACAGGGCGGCTCAGCCCCAGCATTTT,CASSVDRAAQPQHF
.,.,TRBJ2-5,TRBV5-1,TGCGCCAGCAGCATGAACGGGAGACTGGGTGGGGAGACCCAGTACTTC,CASSMNGRLGGETQYF
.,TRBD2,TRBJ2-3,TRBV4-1,TGCGCCAGCAGTCTCCTAGCGGGTGGGCGGGATACGCAGTATTTT,CASSLLAGGRDTQYF
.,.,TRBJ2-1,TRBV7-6,TGTGCCAGCAGCTTAGTGGCGGGGAGCTCCTACAATGAGCAGTTCTTC,CASSLVAGSSYNEQFF
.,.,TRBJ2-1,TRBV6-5,TGTGCCAGCAGTCCTAGAAGCGGGAATGAGCAGTTCTTC,CASSPRSGNEQFF
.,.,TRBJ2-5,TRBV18,TGTGCCAGCTCACCCGAGAAGACCCAGTACTTC,CASSPEKTQYF
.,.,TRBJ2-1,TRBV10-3,TGTGCCATCAGCCTCCAGTTCTTC,CAISLQFF
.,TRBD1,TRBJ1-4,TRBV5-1,TGCGCCAGCAGCTTATTTCCGGGACAGGGGCAAGAAAAACTGTTTTTT,CASSLFPGQGQEKLFF
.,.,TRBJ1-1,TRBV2,TGTGCCAGCAGAGGTGACAGGAACACTGAAGCTTTCTTT,CASRGDRNTEAFF
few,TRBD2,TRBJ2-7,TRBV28,TGTGCCAGCAGGTTTGGGACTAGCGGGAAGAGCTCCTACGAGCAGTACTTC,CASRFGTSGKSSYEQYF
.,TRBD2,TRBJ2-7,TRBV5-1,TGCGCCAGCAGCACTGGGACTAGCGACGAGCAGTACTTC,CASSTGTSDEQYF
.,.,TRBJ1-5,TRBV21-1,TGTGCCAGCAGCAGGCATGACAGGGCGGGTCAGCCCCAGCATTTT,CASSRHDRAGQPQHF
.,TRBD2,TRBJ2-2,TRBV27,TGTGCCAGCTCCAGCGGGAGAATTCACACCGGGGAGCTGTTTTTT,CASSSGRIHTGELFF
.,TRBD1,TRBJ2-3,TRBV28,TGTGCCAGCAGTTTCGGACAGGGAGGCACAGATACGCAGTATTTT,CASSFGQGGTDTQYF
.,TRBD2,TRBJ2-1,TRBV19,TGTGCCAGTAGGGTAGCGGGAGAGAGGAATGAGCAGTTCTTC,CASRVAGERNEQFF
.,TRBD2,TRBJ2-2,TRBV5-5,TGTGCCAGCAGCGGAACTAGCGGGAGGAACGGGGAGCTGTTTTTT,CASSGTSGRNGELFF
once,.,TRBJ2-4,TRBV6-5,TGTGCCAGCAGTTCCACGGACAGAGCCAAAAACAGTCAGTACTTC,CASSSTDRAKNSQYF
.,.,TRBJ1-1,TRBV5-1,TGCGCCAGCAGCTTGGATGTGACATCCAACACTGAAGCTTTCTTT,CASSLDVTSNTEAFF
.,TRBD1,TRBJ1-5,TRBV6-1,TGTGCCAGCAGCTGGGACAGGGGAGGCAATCAGCCCCAGCATTTT,CASSWDRGGNQPQHF
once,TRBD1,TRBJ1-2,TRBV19,TGTGCCAGTAGTATCCAGACCGGGACAGGGGGCTATGGCTACACCTTC,CASSIQTGTGGYGYTF
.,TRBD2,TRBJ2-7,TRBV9,TGTGCCAGCAGCGGTAGCGGGAGTTCCTACGAGCAGTACTTC,CASSGSGSSYEQYF
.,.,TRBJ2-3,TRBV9,TGTGCCAGCAGCCCCAGGGGCGTTACAGATACGCAGTATTTT,CASSPRGVTDTQYF
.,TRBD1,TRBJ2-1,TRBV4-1,TGCGCCAGCAGCCAAGATGCGGAAAACAGGGGGCTGCGTGAGCAGTTCTTC,CASSQDAENRGLREQFF
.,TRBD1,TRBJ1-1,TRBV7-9,TGTGCCAGCAGCGGACAGGAGAACACTGAAGCTTTCTTT,CASSGQENTEAFF
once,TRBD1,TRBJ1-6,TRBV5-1,TGCGCCAGCAGCTTGTACGGACAGGGTCCTTCCGGCTCCTATAATTCACCCCTCCACTTT,CASSLYGQGPSGSYNSPLHF
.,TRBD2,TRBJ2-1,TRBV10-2,TGCGCCAGCACCAAAGGAGCGGGAGAATACAATGAGCAGTTCTTC,CASTKGAGEYNEQFF
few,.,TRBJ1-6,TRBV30,TGTGCCTGGAGTGTAAGCAGGGGTAATTCACCCCTCCACTTT,CAWSVSRGNSPLHF
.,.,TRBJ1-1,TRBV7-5,TGTGCCAGAAGCTTAATCGGCCGGACAGGGGAAGCTTTCTTT,CARSLIGRTGEAFF
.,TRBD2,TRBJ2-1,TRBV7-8,TGTGCCAGCAGCTTCGACCTCGGCGGGAGTTTAAGAAATGAGCAGTTCTTC,CASSFDLGGSLRNEQFF
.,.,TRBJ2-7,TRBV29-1,TGCAGCGTTAAGCCAGCAGGGGTGAAAGTCTCCTACGAGCAGTACTTC,CSVKPAGVKVSYEQYF
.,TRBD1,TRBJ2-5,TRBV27,TGTGCCAGCAGTTTGAGGGGGCCGCTAGAGACCCAGTACTTC,CASSLRGPLETQYF
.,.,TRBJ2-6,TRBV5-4,TGTGCCAGCAGCTTGTCAGGGGGGACTGGGGCCAACGTCCTGACTTTC,CASSLSGGTGANVLTF
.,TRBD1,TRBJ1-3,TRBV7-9,TGTGCCAGCACTAGACAGGGATCAGGAAACACCATATATTTT,CASTRQGSGNTIYF
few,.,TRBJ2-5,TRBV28,TGTGCCAGCAACCGGGATGGGAGAGAGACCCAGTACTTC,CASNRDGRETQYF
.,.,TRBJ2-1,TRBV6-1,TGTGCCAGCAGGGCGGGAATCATTTCGACTGAGCAGTTCTTC,CASRAGIISTEQFF
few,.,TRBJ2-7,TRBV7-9,TGTGCCAGCAGCTTAGGGAGACAGTCCTACGAGCAGTACTTC,CASSLGRQSYEQYF
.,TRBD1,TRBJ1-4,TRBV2,TGTGCCAGCGATCCGGGACAGGGACACGAAAAACTGTTTTTT,CASDPGQGHEKLFF
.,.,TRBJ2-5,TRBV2,TGTGCCAGCAGAGAGGGACACCTGCATTTGACCCAGTACTTC,CASREGHLHLTQYF
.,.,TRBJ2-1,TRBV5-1,TGCGCCAGCAGCCCGCGAGGGGGAGATGATGAGCAGTTCTTC,CASSPRGGDDEQFF
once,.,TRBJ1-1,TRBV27,TGTGCCAGCAGTTTAAGTAGGACGACAGCGGCTTTCTTT,CASSLSRTTAAFF
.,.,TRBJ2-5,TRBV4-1,TGCGCCAGCAGCCAAGGGGGGACAACGAGGGGGGAGACCCAGTACTTC,CASSQGGTTRGETQYF
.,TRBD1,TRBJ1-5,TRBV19,TGTGCCAGTAGTGGGGACAGGGGACTCAATCAGCCCCAGCATTTT,CASSGDRGLNQPQHF
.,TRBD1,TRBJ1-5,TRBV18,TGTGCCAGCTCACCGGGACAGGCGGGCAATCAGCCCCAGCATTTT,CASSPGQAGNQPQHF
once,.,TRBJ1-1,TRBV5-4,TGTGCCAGCAGCTTGGAGCTGTTAACGCGGACTGAAGCTTTCTTT,CASSLELLTRTEAFF